This record covers a single TCR beta chain. The CDR3 contains 16 residues. After removal of 4 bases from V and 0 bases from J, the junction contained 3 bases not matched to a gene. Germline V gene lookup returns CDR1 MNHEY and CDR2 SMNVEV (reference sequence). Use of 60 Vbeta and 13 Jbeta primers characterized the PCR. Clones were read by immunoSEQ multiplex PCR, and TCRdb kept only the in-frame ones, dropping some. The repertoire consists of around 180,000 clones, with 85% occurring once and the leading ten covering 1%. The data belong to a study of cytomegalovirus exposure and HLA in healthy donors.

This sequence joins TRBV27 and TRBJ2-1, with TRBD2 matching over 10 bases. The TCR sequence derives from a boy between 2 and 10 years old in good health and CMV-seronegative. The material sequenced was PBMCs. The CDR3 DNA follows: TGTGCCAGCAGTTACTCTAGCGGGAGCTCCTACAATGAGCAGTTCTTC. The encoded protein is CASSYSSGSSYNEQFF.